This TCR beta chain was found in a study of vaccination effects on CD4 cells after COVID-19. In the study overall: At 16 days and one week before vaccination, two convalescent patients gave samples.

CD4+ T cells were isolated after about nine days of culture. PCR showed that the person got SARS-CoV-2 infection at some point between March and December 2020. A half-medium replacement with IL-2 medium was carried out on days 3 and 7. The length of the CDR3 is 18 residues. J gave up 3 bases and V 5 bases, and 15 bases lay outside the gene matches. Germline CDR1 and CDR2: LNHNV and YYDKDF (reference sequence). Data came from immunoSEQ multiplex PCR; TCRdb stores just in-frame clones and leaves some out. The sample holds tens of thousands of clones; just over 70% are singletons and the top ten take 20% to 25%. Broader study findings: Spike-reactive clones in convalescents after vaccination were chiefly newly vaccine-induced.

Details on this clone: What it binds is unknown.

The sequence was obtained from a human donor who had a prior SARS-CoV-2 infection. Sequenced material: CD4+ T cells from PBMCs cultured without peptide, taken before COVID-19 vaccination. The chain links TRBV15 to TRBJ1-5; TRBD1 agrees at 8 bases. The CDR3 DNA follows: TGTGCCACCAGCCACGACGAAAGACGGACAGGGAACAATCAGCCCCAGCATTTT. It is translated as CATSHDERRTGNNQPQHF. Full variable domain (remainder filled in from reference TRBV15 and TRBJ1-5): DAMVIQNPRYQVTQFGKPVTLSCSQTLNHNVMYWYQQKSSQAPKLLFHYYDKDFNNEADTPDNFQSRRPNTSFCFLDIRSPGLGDTAMYLCATSHDERRTGNNQPQHFGDGTRLSIL.